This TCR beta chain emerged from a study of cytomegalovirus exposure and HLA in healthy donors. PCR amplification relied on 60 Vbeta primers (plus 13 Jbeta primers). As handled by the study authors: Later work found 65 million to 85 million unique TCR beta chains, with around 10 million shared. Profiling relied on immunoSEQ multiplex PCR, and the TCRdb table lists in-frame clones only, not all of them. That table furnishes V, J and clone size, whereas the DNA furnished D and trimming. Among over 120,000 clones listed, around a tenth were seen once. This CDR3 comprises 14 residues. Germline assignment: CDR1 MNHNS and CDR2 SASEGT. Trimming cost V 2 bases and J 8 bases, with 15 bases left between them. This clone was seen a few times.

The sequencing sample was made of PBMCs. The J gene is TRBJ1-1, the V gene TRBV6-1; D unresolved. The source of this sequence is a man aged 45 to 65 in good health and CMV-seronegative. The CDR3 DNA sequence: TGTGCCAGCAGTGAATCGTGGTTTCGTGGCGAAGCTTTCTTT. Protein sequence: CASSESWFRGEAFF.